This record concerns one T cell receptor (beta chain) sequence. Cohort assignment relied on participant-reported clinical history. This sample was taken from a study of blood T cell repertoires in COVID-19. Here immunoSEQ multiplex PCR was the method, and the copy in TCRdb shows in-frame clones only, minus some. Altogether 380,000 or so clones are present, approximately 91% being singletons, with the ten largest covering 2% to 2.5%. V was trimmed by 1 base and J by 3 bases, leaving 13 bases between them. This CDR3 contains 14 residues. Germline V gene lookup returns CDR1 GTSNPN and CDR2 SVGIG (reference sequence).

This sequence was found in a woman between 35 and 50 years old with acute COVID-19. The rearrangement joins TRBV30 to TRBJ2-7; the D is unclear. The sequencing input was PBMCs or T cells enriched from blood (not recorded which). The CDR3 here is CAWSEYSRSYEQYF. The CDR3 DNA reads TGTGCCTGGAGTGAATACAGTAGAAGCTACGAGCAGTACTTC.